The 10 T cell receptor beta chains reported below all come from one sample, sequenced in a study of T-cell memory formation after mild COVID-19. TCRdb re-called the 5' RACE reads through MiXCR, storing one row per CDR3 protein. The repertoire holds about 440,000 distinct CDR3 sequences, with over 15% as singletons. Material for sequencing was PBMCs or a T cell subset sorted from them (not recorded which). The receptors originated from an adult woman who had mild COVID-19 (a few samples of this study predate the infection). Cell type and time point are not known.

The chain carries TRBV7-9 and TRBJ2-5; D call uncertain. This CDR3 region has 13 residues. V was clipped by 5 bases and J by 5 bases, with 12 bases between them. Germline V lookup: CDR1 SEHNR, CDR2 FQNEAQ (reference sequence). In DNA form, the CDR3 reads TGTGCCAGCAGCCCCCGACCGGCGGAGACCCAGTACTTC. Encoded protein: CASSPRPAETQYF.

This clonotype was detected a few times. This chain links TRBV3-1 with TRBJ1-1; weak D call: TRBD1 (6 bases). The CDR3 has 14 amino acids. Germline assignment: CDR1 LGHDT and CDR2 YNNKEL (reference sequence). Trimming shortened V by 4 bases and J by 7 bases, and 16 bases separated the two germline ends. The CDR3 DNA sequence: TGTGCCAGCAGCCGGGGGGGCCCAGCATATGAAGCTTTCTTT. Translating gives CASSRGGPAYEAFF.

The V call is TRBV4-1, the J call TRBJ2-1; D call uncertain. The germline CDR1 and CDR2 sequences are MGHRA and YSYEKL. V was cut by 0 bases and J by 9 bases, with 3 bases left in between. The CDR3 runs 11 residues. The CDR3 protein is CASSQDVEQFF. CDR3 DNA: TGCGCCAGCAGCCAAGATGTTGAGCAGTTCTTC.

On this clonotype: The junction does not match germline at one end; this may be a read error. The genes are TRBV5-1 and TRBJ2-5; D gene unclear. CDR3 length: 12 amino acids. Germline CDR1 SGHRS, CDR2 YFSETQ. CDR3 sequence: CASSASQETQYF. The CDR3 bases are TGTGCCAGCAGTGCCAGCCAAGAGACCCAGTACTTC.

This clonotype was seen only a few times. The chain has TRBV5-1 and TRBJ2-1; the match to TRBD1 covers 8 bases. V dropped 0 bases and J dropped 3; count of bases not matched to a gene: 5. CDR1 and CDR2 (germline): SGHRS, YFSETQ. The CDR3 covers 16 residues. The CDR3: CASSLAGGTLYNEQFF. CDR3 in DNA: TGCGCCAGCAGCTTGGCAGGGGGCACCCTCTACAATGAGCAGTTCTTC.

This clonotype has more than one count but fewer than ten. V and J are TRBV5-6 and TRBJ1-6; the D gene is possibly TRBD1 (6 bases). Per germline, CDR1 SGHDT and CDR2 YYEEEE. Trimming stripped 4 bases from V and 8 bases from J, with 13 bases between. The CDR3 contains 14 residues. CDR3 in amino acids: CASSGRTDDSPLHF. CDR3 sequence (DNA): TGTGCCAGCAGCGGCCGGACAGACGATTCACCCCTCCACTTT. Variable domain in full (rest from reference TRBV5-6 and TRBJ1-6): DAGVTQSPTHLIKTRGQQVTLRCSPKSGHDTVSWYQQALGQGPQFIFQYYEEEERQRGNFPDRFSGHQFPNYSSELNVNALLLGDSALYLCASSGRTDDSPLHFGNGTRLTVT.

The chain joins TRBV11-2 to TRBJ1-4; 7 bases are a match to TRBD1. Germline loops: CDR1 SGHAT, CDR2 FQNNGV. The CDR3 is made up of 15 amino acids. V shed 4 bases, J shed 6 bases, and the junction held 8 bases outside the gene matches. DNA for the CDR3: TGTGCCAGCAGCTACAACGACAGGGTATATGAAAAACTGTTTTTT. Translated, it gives CASSYNDRVYEKLFF. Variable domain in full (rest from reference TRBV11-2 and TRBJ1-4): EAGVAQSPRYKIIEKRQSVAFWCNPISGHATLYWYQQILGQGPKLLIQFQNNGVVDDSQLPKDRFSAERLKGVDSTLKIQPAKLEDSAVYLCASSYNDRVYEKLFFGSGTQLSVL.

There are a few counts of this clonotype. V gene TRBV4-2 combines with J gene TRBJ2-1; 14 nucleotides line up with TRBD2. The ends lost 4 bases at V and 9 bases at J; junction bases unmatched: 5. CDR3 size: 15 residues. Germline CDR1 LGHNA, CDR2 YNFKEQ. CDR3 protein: CASSLGTSGSREQFF. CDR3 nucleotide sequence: TGTGCCAGCAGCCTAGGGACTAGCGGGAGTCGTGAGCAGTTCTTC.

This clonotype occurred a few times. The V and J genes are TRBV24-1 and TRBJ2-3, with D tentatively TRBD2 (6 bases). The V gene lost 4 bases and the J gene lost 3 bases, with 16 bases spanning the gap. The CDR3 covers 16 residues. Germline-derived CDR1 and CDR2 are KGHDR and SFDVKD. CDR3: CATSDPGTWGTDTQYF. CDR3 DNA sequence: TGTGCCACCAGTGACCCGGGGACTTGGGGAACAGATACGCAGTATTTT.

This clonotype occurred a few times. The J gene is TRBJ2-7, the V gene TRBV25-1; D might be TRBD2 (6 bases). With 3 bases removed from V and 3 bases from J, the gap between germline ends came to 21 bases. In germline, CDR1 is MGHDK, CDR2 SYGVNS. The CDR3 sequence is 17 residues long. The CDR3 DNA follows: TGTGCCAGCAGTGATGCAGGTCTGGTTAGCGGATACTACGAGCAGTACTTC. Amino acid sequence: CASSDAGLVSGYYEQYF.